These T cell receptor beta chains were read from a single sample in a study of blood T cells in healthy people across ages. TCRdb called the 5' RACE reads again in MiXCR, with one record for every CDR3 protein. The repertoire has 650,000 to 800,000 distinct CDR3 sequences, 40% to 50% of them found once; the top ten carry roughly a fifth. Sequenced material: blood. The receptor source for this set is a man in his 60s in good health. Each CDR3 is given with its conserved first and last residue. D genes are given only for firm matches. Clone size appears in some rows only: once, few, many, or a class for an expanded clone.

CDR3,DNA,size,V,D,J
CASSYVGQTYEQYF,TGTGCCAGCAGTTACGTGGGACAGACCTACGAGCAGTACTTC,-,TRBV6-2/TRBV6-3,TRBD1,TRBJ2-7
CAGSPWGRADFEAFF,TGTGCCGGCAGCCCCTGGGGCAGGGCCGACTTTGAAGCTTTCTTT,once,TRBV6-2/TRBV6-3,-,TRBJ1-1
CASSLQVDKNSPLHF,TGCGCCAGCAGCCTCCAAGTGGACAAAAATTCACCCCTCCACTTT,many,TRBV5-1,-,TRBJ1-6
CASASRYWDGNEQFF,TGTGCCAGCGCCAGTCGTTATTGGGACGGCAATGAGCAGTTCTTC,once,TRBV27,-,TRBJ2-1
CASRKGGTPIRTDTQYF,TGTGCCAGCAGGAAAGGGGGGACTCCAATTCGCACAGATACGCAGTATTTT,-,TRBV7-9,-,TRBJ2-3
CASSPQYSSTDTQYF,TGTGCCAGCTCACCACAGTACAGCAGCACAGATACGCAGTATTTT,-,TRBV18,-,TRBJ2-3
CASSAQARQETQYF,TGTGCCAGCAGCGCACAGGCTCGTCAAGAGACCCAGTACTTC,-,TRBV9,-,TRBJ2-5
CASSPVQSVETQYF,TGTGCCAGCTCACCAGTCCAATCCGTAGAGACCCAGTACTTC,-,TRBV18,-,TRBJ2-5
CSAWTGAIDEQYF,TGCAGTGCTTGGACAGGGGCGATTGATGAGCAGTACTTC,-,TRBV20-1,TRBD1,TRBJ2-7
CATKGTGADTQYF,TGTGCCACCAAGGGCACAGGGGCAGATACGCAGTATTTT,-,TRBV6-6,TRBD1,TRBJ2-3
CASSWGIAMNTEAFF,TGTGCCAGCAGTTGGGGCATTGCCATGAACACTGAAGCTTTCTTT,few,TRBV27,-,TRBJ1-1
CASSRRQDYEQYF,TGTGCCAGCAGCCGTCGGCAGGACTACGAGCAGTACTTC,-,TRBV14,-,TRBJ2-7
CASSFQPGLAGADSYEQYF,TGTGCCAGCAGCTTCCAGCCGGGACTAGCGGGGGCTGACTCCTACGAGCAGTACTTC,-,TRBV7-2,TRBD2,TRBJ2-7
CASMEGQSSYNEQFF,TGTGCCAGCATGGAGGGGCAGAGCTCCTACAATGAGCAGTTCTTC,-,TRBV2,-,TRBJ2-1
CASSGVARGSHEQFF,TGTGCCAGCAGTGGGGTAGCCCGAGGATCACATGAGCAGTTCTTC,-,TRBV12-3/TRBV12-4,-,TRBJ2-1